Sequencing of this T cell receptor (beta chain) was carried out in a study of identical twins. Of note for this clonotype: No antigen is known for it.

Each donor was a healthy Caucasian. Notes on the study in general: There were fewer insertions in abundant cord blood beta clonotypes, but memory repertoires showed no such pattern. Zero-insertion analyses could be partly confounded by invariant MAIT and iNKT cells.

Unique molecular identifiers were in the cDNA, with template-switch universal primer binding. MiXCR was run by TCRdb on the 5' RACE reads, yielding one entry per CDR3 protein. The sample has 450,000 to 650,000 distinct CDR3 sequences, over 12% seen once; the top ten hold roughly 0.4%. This CDR3 region has 15 residues. V shed 3 bases and J 10 bases; nucleotides not matched to a gene: 18. CDR1 is DFQATT and CDR2 is SNEGSKA in the germline V gene (reference sequence). These data also formed part of another study, on yellow fever vaccine responses in identical twins.

This sequence joins TRBV20-1 and TRBJ2-7, with 7 bases that match TRBD2. Material: CD4+ T cells sorted from blood. The sequence came from a woman in her late teens or twenties in good health. CDR3 bases: TGCAGTGCTAGGGTACTGACTAGCCCAGCTTCACCTCAGTACTTC. This sequence encodes CSARVLTSPASPQYF.